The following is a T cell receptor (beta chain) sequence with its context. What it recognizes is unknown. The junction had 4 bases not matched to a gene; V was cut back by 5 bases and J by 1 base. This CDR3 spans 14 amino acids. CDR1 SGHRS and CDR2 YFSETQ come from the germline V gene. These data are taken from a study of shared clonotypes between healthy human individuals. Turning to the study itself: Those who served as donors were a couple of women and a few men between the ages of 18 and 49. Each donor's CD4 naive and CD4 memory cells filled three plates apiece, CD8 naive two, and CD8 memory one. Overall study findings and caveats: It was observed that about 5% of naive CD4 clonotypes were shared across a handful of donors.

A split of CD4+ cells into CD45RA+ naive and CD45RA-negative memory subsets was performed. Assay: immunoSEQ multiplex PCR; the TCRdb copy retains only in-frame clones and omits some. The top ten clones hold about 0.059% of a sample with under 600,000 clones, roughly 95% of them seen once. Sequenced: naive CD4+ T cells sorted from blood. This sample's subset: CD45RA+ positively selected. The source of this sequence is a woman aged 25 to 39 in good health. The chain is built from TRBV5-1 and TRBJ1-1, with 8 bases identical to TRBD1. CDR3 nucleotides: TGCGCCAGCAGTAGGACAGGGTCGAACACTGAAGCTTTCTTT. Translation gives CASSRTGSNTEAFF.